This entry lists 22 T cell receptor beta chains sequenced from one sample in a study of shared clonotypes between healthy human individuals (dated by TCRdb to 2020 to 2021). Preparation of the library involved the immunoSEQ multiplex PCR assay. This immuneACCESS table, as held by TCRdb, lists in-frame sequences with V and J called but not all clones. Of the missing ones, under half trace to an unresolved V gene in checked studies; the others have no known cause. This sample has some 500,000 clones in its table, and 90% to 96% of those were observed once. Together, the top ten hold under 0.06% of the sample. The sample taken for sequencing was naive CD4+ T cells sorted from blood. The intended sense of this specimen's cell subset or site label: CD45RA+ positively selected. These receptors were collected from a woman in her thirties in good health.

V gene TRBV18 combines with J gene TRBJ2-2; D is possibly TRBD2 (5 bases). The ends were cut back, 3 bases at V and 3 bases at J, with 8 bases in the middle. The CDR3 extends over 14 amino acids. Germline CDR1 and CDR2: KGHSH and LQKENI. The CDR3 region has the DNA TGTGCCAGCTCACCGCGGGCGGACACCGGGGAGCTGTTTTTT. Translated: CASSPRADTGELFF.

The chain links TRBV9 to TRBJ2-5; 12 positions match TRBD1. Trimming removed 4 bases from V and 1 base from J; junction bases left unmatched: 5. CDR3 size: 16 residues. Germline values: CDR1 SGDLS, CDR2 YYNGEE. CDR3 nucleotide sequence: TGTGCCAGCAGCCCATGGGACAGGGGGCTCCAAGAGACCCAGTACTTC. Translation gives CASSPWDRGLQETQYF.

CDR3 DNA sequence: TGTGCCAGCAGCCCGCCCAAGGGGGGGATCTACGAGCAGTACTTC. Amino acids: CASSPPKGGIYEQYF. This rearrangement joins TRBV28 to TRBJ2-7; D is possibly TRBD2 (7 bases). CDR3 size: 15 residues. Trimming cost V 6 bases and J 3 bases, with 18 bases left between them. Looked up from germline, CDR1 is MDHEN and CDR2 is SYDVKM.

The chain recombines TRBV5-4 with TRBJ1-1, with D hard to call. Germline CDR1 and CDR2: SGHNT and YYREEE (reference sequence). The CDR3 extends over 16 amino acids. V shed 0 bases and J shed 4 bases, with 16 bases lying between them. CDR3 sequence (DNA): TGTGCCAGCAGCTTGGGGGGTTTGCACGGCCTCACTGAAGCTTTCTTT. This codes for CASSLGGLHGLTEAFF.

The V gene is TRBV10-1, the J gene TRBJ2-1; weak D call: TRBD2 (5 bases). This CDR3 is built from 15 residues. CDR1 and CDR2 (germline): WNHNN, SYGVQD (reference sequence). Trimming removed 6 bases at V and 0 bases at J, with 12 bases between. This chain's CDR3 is CASSPSGSSYNEQFF. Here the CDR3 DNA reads TGCGCCAGCAGCCCAAGCGGTTCCTCCTACAATGAGCAGTTCTTC.

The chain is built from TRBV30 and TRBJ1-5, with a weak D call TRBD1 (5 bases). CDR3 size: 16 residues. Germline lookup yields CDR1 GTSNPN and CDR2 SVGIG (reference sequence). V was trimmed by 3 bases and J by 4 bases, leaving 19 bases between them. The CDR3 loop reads CAWSPAEGVWNQPQHF. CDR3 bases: TGTGCCTGGAGCCCCGCCGAAGGGGTGTGGAATCAGCCCCAGCATTTT.

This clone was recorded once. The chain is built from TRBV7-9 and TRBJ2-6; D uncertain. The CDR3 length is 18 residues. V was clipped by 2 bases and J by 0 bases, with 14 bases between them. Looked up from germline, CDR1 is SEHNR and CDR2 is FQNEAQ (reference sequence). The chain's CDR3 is CASSLKGLRFSGANVLTF. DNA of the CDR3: TGTGCCAGCAGCTTAAAAGGGCTTAGGTTCTCTGGGGCCAACGTCCTGACTTTC.

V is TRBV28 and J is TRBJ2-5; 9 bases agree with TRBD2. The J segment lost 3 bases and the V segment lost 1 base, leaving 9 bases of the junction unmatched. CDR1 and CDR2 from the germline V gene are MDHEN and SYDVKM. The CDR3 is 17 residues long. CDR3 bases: TGTGCCAGCAGTTTATATCGCAGCGGGAGGATAAAAGAGACCCAGTACTTC. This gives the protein CASSLYRSGRIKETQYF.

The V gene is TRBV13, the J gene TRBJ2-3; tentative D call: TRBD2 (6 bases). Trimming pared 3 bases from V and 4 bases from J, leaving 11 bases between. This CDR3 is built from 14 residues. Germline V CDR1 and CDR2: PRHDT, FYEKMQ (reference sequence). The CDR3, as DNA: TGTGCCAGCAGCTTTCGGGGGAATGCAGATACGCAGTATTTT. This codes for CASSFRGNADTQYF.

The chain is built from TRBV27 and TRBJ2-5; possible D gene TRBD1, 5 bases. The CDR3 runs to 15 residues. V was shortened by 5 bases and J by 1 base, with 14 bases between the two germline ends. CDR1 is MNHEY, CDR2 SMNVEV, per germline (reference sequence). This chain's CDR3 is CASSPSWGGQETQYF. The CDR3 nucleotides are TGTGCCAGCAGTCCCTCTTGGGGCGGCCAAGAGACCCAGTACTTC.

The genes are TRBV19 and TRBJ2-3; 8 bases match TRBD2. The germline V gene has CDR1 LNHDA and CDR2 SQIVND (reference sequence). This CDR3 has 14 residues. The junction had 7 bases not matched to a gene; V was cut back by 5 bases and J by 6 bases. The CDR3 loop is CASSRLAGADTQYF. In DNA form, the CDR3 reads TGTGCCAGTAGTCGGCTAGCGGGTGCCGATACGCAGTATTTT. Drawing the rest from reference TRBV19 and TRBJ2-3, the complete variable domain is DGGITQSPKYLFRKEGQNVTLSCEQNLNHDAMYWYRQDPGQGLRLIYYSQIVNDFQKGDIAEGYSVSREKKESFPLTVTSAQKNPTAFYLCASSRLAGADTQYFGPGTRLTVL.

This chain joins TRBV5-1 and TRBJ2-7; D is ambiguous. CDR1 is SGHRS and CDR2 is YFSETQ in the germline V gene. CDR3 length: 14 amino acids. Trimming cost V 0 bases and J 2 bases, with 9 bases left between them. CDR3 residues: CASSLASDPYEQYF. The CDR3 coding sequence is TGCGCCAGCAGCTTGGCGTCTGATCCCTACGAGCAGTACTTC.

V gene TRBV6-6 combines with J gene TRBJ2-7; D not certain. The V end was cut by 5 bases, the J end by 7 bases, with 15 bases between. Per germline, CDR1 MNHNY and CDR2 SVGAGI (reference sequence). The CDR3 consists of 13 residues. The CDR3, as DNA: TGTGCCAGCAGTCCCGGACCTTTTAGGGAGCAGTACTTC. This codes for CASSPGPFREQYF.

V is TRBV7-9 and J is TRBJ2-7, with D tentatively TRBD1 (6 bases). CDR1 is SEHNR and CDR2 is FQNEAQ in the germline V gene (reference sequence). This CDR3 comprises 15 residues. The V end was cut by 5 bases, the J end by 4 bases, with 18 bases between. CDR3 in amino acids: CASSPRTAQAYEQYF. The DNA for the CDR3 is TGTGCCAGCAGCCCGCGGACAGCCCAAGCGTACGAGCAGTACTTC.

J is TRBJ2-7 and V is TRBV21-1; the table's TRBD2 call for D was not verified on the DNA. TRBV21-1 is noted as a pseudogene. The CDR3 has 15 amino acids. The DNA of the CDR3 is TGTGCCAGCAGCAAAGCCGAGGGAGAAGCCCACGAGCAGTACTTC. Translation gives CASSKAEGEAHEQYF.

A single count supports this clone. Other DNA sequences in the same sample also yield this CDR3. The CDR3 DNA reads as TGTGCCAGCAGTTTAGGCAGTAACTATGGCTACACCTTC. Translated, it gives CASSLGSNYGYTF. The chain combines TRBV28 with TRBJ1-2; the D is unclear. The CDR3 runs 13 residues. V was clipped by 2 bases and J by 1 base, with 5 bases between them. In germline, CDR1 is MDHEN, CDR2 SYDVKM.

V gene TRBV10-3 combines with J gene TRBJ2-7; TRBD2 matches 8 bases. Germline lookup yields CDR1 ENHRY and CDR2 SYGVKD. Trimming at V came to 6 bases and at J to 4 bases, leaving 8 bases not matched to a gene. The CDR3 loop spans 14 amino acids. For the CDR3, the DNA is TGTGCCATCAGGGGAGCGGGAGCGGAGTACGAGCAGTACTTC. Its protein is CAIRGAGAEYEQYF.

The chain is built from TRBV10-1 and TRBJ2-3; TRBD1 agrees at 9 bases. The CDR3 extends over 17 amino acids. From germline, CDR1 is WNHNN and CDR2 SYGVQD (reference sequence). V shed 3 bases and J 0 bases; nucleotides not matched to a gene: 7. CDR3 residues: CASSDQTQGASTDTQYF. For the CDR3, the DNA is TGCGCCAGCAGTGACCAAACACAGGGGGCCAGCACAGATACGCAGTATTTT.

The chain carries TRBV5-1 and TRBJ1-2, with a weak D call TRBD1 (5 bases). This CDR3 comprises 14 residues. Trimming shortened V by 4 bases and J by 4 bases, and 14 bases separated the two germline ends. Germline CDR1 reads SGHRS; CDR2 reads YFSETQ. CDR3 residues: CASSIQGVGYGYTF. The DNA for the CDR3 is TGCGCCAGCAGCATTCAAGGGGTTGGCTATGGCTACACCTTC. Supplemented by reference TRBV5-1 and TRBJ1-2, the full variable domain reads KAGVTQTPRYLIKTRGQQVTLSCSPISGHRSVSWYQQTPGQGLQFLFEYFSETQRNKGNFPGRFSGRQFSNSRSEMNVSTLELGDSALYLCASSIQGVGYGYTFGSGTRLTVV.

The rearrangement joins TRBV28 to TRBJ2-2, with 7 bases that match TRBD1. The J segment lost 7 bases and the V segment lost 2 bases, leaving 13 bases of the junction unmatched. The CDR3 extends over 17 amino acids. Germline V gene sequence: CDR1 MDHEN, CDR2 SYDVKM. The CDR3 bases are TGTGCCAGCAGTTTACGGAACTACAGGGGTAATATCGGGGAGCTGTTTTTT. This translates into CASSLRNYRGNIGELFF.

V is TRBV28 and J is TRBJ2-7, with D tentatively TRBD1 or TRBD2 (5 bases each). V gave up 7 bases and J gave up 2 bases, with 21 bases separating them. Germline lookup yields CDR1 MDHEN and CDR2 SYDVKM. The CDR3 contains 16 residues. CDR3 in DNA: TGTGCCAGCAAAGCGGCCGGAGACAGCTGGACCTACGAGCAGTACTTC. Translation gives CASKAAGDSWTYEQYF.

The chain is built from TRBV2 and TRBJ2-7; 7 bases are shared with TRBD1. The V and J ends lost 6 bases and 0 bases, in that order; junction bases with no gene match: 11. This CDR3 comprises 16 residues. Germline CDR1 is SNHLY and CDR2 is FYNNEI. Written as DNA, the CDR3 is TGTGCCAGCAGAGGGACAGCCAACCCCGTCTCCTACGAGCAGTACTTC. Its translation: CASRGTANPVSYEQYF.